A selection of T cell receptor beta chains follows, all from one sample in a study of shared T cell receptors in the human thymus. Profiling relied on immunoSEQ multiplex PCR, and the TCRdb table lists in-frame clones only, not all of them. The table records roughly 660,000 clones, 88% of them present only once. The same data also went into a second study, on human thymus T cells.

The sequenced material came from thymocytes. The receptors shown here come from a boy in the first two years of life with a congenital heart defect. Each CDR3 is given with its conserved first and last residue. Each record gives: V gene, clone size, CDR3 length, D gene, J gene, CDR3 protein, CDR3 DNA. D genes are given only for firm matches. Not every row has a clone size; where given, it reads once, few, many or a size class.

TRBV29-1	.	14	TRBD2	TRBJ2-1	CSVERGTSDNEQFF	TGCAGCGTTGAGCGGGGGACTAGCGACAATGAGCAGTTCTTC
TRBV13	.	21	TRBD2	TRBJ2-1	CASSLPRTSGRAFGSYNEQFF	TGTGCCAGCAGCTTACCCAGGACTAGCGGGAGGGCCTTTGGCTCTTACAATGAGCAGTTCTTC
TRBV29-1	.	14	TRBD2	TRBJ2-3	CSSSGLAVTDTQYF	TGCAGCTCCTCGGGACTAGCGGTGACAGATACGCAGTATTTT
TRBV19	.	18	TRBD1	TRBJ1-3	CASSTDRVDFGAGNTIYF	TGTGCCAGTAGTACCGACAGGGTCGACTTTGGAGCTGGAAACACCATATATTTT
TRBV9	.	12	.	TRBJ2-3	CASSVGTGIKGF	.
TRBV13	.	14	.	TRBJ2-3	CASSYSPSTDTQYF	TGTGCCAGCAGCTACTCCCCCAGCACAGATACGCAGTATTTT
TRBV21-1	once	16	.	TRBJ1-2	CASSKGQGAMNYGYTF	TGTGCCAGCAGCAAGGGACAGGGGGCGATGAACTATGGCTACACCTTC
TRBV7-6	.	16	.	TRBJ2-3	CASSPGLPTSTDTQYF	TGTGCCAGTAGCCCCGGACTCCCAACTAGCACAGATACGCAGTATTTT
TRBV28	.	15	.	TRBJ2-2	CASRVGRTNTGELFF	TGTGCCAGCAGGGTGGGGCGGACGAACACCGGGGAGCTGTTTTTT
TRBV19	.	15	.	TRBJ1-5	CASSISRLSNQPQHF	TGTGCCAGTAGTATTAGTCGCCTTAGCAATCAGCCCCAGCATTTT
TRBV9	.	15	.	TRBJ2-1	CASSDPGLGLGEQFF	TGTGCCAGCAGCGATCCAGGACTCGGGTTAGGGGAGCAGTTCTTC
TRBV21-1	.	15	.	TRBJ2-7	CASSQGDGRAAEQYF	TGTGCCAGCAGCCAGGGGGACGGGAGGGCGGCCGAGCAGTACTTC
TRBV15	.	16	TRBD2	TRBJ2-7	CATSRAVAGPTYEQYF	TGTGCCACCAGCAGAGCGGTAGCGGGACCAACCTACGAGCAGTACTTC
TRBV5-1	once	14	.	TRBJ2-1	CASSLVAAYNEQFF	TGCGCCAGCAGCTTGGTAGCGGCCTACAATGAGCAGTTCTTC
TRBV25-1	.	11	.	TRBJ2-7	CASSGHYEQYF	TGTGCCAGCAGTGGACACTACGAGCAGTACTTC
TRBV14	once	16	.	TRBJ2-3	CASSRLEGTSTDTQYF	TGTGCCAGCAGCCGACTAGAGGGTACTAGCACAGATACGCAGTATTTT
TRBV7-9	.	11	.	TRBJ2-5	CASSPRETQYF	TGTGCCAGCAGTCCCCGGGAGACCCAGTACTTC
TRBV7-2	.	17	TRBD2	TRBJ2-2	CASRPTSGRAGSGELFF	TGTGCCAGCAGGCCGACTAGCGGGAGGGCCGGGTCCGGGGAGCTGTTTTTT
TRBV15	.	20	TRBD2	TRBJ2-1	CATSRVVFGTSGRIGNEQFF	TGTGCCACCAGCAGAGTAGTTTTCGGGACTAGCGGGAGGATCGGCAATGAGCAGTTCTTC
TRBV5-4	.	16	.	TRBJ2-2	CASRHIRRPDTGELFF	TGTGCCAGCAGACATATCCGGCGGCCAGACACCGGGGAGCTGTTTTTT
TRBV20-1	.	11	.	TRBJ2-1	CSARRDNEQFF	TGCAGTGCTAGACGGGACAATGAGCAGTTCTTC
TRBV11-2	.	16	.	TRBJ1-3	CASSSLHHHSGNTIYF	TGTGCCAGCAGCTCTTTACACCACCACTCTGGAAACACCATATATTTT
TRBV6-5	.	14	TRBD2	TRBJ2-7	CASSRLAEPYEQYF	TGTGCCAGCAGTCGACTAGCGGAGCCCTACGAGCAGTACTTC
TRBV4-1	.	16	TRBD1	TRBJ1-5	CASSQESGQEDQPQHF	TGCGCCAGCAGCCAAGAATCCGGACAGGAAGATCAGCCCCAGCATTTT
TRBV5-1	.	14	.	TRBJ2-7	CASSPDGSSYEQYF	TGCGCCAGCAGCCCGGACGGGAGCTCCTACGAGCAGTACTTC
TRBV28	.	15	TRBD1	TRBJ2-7	CASRLSRTGNYEQYF	TGTGCCAGCAGACTCTCTCGGACAGGGAATTACGAGCAGTACTTC
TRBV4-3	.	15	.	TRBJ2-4	CASSQRGLAKNIQYF	TGCGCCAGCAGCCAACGCGGGCTAGCCAAAAACATTCAGTACTTC
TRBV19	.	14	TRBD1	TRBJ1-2	CASLDRGANYGYTF	TGTGCCAGCCTGGACAGGGGTGCTAACTATGGCTACACCTTC
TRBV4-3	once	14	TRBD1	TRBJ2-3	CASSQGTGADTQYF	TGCGCCAGCAGCCAAGGGACAGGGGCAGATACGCAGTATTTT
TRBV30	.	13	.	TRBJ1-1	CAWSVRRDTEAFF	TGTGCCTGGAGTGTGCGGAGGGACACTGAAGCTTTCTTT
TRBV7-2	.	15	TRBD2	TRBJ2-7	CASSLTSGDLYEQYF	TGTGCCAGCAGCTTGACTAGCGGGGACCTCTACGAGCAGTACTTC
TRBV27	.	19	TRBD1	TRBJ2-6	CASTSQSGTGGAGANVLTF	TGTGCCAGCACCTCCCAATCCGGGACAGGGGGCGCTGGGGCCAACGTCCTGACTTTC
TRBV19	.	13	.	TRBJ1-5	CASSITYPGPQHF	TGTGCCAGTAGTATTACCTACCCGGGGCCCCAGCATTTT
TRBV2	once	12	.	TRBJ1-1	CASSEVDGKAFF	TGTGCCAGCAGTGAAGTGGACGGGAAAGCTTTCTTT
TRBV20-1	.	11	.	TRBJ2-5	CREVARETQYF	TGCAGGGAGGTAGCAAGGGAGACCCAGTACTTC
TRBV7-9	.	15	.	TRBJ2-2	CASSLGATSPGELFF	TGTGCCAGCAGCTTGGGGGCAACTAGTCCCGGGGAGCTGTTTTTT
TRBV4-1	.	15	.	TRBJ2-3	CASSRAPSSTDTQYF	TGCGCCAGCAGCCGAGCTCCCTCAAGTACAGATACGCAGTATTTT
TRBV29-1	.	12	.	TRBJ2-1	CSVLTLDNEQFF	TGCAGCGTGTTGACATTAGACAATGAGCAGTTCTTC
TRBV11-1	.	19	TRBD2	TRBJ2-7	CASSLAPGTSGRGAYEQYF	TGTGCCAGCAGCTTAGCGCCGGGGACTAGCGGGAGAGGCGCCTACGAGCAGTACTTC
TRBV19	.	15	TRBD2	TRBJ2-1	CASRSGREAYNEQFF	TGTGCCAGTCGTAGCGGGAGGGAAGCCTACAATGAGCAGTTCTTC
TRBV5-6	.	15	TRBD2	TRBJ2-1	CASTSTSGGANEQFF	TGTGCCAGCACCTCGACTAGCGGGGGGGCGAATGAGCAGTTCTTC
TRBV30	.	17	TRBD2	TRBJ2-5	CAWSVTRTSGSRETQYF	TGTGCCTGGAGTGTCACTAGGACTAGCGGGAGTCGGGAGACCCAGTACTTC
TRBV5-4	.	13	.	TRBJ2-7	CASSLNQGYEQYF	TGTGCCAGCAGCTTGAATCAGGGGTACGAGCAGTACTTC
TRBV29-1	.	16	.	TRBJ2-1	CSVEDPAGSLYNEQFF	TGCAGCGTTGAAGACCCAGCGGGCTCTTTATACAATGAGCAGTTCTTC
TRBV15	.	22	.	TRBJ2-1	CATSRELQGPFTSDYSGGEQFF	TGTGCCACCAGCAGAGAATTACAGGGACCTTTTACTAGCGATTACTCGGGCGGTGAGCAGTTCTTC
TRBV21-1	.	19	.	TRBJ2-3	CASSKGRTSGRRGTDTQYF	TGTGCCAGCAGCAAAGGAAGAACTAGCGGGAGGAGGGGGACAGATACGCAGTATTTT
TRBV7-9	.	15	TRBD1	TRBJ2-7	CASSGPGQASYEQYF	TGTGCCAGCAGCGGGCCGGGACAGGCGTCCTACGAGCAGTACTTC
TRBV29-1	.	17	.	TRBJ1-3	CSVVAPSKGDSGNTIYF	TGCAGCGTCGTAGCTCCGAGCAAGGGGGACTCTGGAAACACCATATATTTT
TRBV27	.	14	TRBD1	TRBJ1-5	CASSPRQGNQPQHF	TGTGCCAGCAGTCCACGACAGGGGAATCAGCCCCAGCATTTT
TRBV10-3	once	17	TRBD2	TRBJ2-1	CAISPRRAGGRGNEQFF	TGTGCCATCAGCCCCCGCCGAGCGGGAGGAAGGGGCAATGAGCAGTTCTTC
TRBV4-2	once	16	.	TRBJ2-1	CASSQDQRATYNEQFF	TGTGCCAGCAGCCAAGATCAGCGGGCCACTTACAATGAGCAGTTCTTC
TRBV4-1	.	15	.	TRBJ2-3	CASSQAEGPTDTQYF	TGCGCCAGCAGCCAAGCTGAGGGCCCCACAGATACGCAGTATTTT
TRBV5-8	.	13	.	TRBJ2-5	CASSPARYETQYF	TGTGCCAGCAGCCCCGCTAGGTATGAGACCCAGTACTTC
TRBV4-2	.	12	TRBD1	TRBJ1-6	CASRRGTSPLHF	TGTGCCTCCCGCAGGGGGACCTCACCCCTCCACTTT
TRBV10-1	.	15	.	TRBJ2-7	CASSEVKGGSYEQYF	TGCGCCAGCAGTGAGGTAAAAGGGGGCTCCTACGAGCAGTACTTC
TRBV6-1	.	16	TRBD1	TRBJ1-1	CASSEPERDSRIEAFF	TGTGCCAGCAGTGAACCTGAAAGGGACAGCCGGATAGAAGCTTTCTTT
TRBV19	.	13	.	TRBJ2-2	CASKDSNTGELFF	TGTGCCAGTAAGGACAGTAACACCGGGGAGCTGTTTTTT